This T cell receptor beta chain was observed in a study of T cells expressing NK-cell markers. The overall study: Seven of the eight sequenced donors were HCMV-seropositive; one was seronegative.

Overall study results and limits: More than 5 donors showed dominant NKG2C+ clonotypes comprising roughly 1.0-7.0% of their CD8+ T cells.

The TCR beta cDNA came from 5'RACE template switching with UMIs. TCRdb reanalyzed the 5' RACE reads and collapses them to one entry per CDR3 protein, without DNA. The listing contains under 600,000 distinct CDR3 sequences. For this clonotype: Its specificity is not known.

Germline V gene data show CDR1 as SQVTM and CDR2 as ANQGSEA. The CDR3 totals 14 residues. Sequencing was carried out using blood T cells: a sorted CD56 or NKG2C T cell subset, CD4+ or CD8+ T cells, or bulk PBMC T cells (not recorded which). J is TRBJ2-3 and V is TRBV29-1; the TRBD2 assignment by TCRdb is unverifiable without DNA. This TCR derives from a woman aged 50 to 60 in good health. CDR3 sequence: CSASRAGGKGTQYF.